These 22 T cell receptor beta chains came from one sample sequenced in a study of graft-versus-host responses after intestinal transplantation. The protocol was immunoSEQ multiplex PCR, while the TCRdb copy is restricted to in-frame clones and leaves out a portion. The sample carries about 90,000 clones, around 90% recorded once. Their specific antigens are unknown. Here the sequenced sample was unstimulated CD4+ T cells sorted from spleen or lymph node cells, taken before intestinal transplant. The source of these receptors is a human donor who received an intestinal transplant.

Details on this clone: At one boundary the junction diverges from the germline segment, which might be a read error. This chain uses TRBV10-1 with TRBJ1-1, with D possibly TRBD1 on 5 matching bases. This CDR3 comprises 14 residues. CDR1 is WNHNN, CDR2 SYGVQD, per germline (reference sequence). For the CDR3, the DNA is TGCGTCAGCAGTGCAACAGGCGTGAACACTGAAGCTTTCTTT. Protein product: CVSSATGVNTEAFF.

The V gene is TRBV7-4, the J gene TRBJ2-4; D gene uncertain. CDR3 length: 15 amino acids. The V gene's germline CDR1 is SGHVT and CDR2 SQSDAQ. The germline V and J ends were trimmed by 5 bases and 8 bases, with 19 bases remaining between them. The CDR3 DNA is TGTGCCAGCAGCCCCCGGCCCAAGTGTCCCCACATTCAGTACTTC. This gives the protein CASSPRPKCPHIQYF.

The chain is built from TRBV6-1 and TRBJ2-5; TRBD2 aligns across 10 bases. This CDR3 is built from 16 residues. CDR1 and CDR2 from the germline V gene are MNHNS and SASEGT. V was pared by 2 bases and J by 5 bases, with 8 bases of the junction left unmatched. For the CDR3, the DNA is TGTGCCAGCAGTGAAAAGGTAGCGGGAGGACGGGAGACCCAGTACTTC. It translates to CASSEKVAGGRETQYF.

The chain is built from TRBV28 and TRBJ2-1, with 8 positions matching TRBD2. V lost 2 bases to trimming and J lost 7 bases; unmatched junction nucleotides: 10. This CDR3 has 16 amino acids. Germline V gives CDR1 MDHEN, CDR2 SYDVKM. CDR3 sequence: CASSLRRAGGWNEQFF. The CDR3 region has the DNA TGTGCCAGCAGTTTACGCAGGGCGGGAGGTTGGAATGAGCAGTTCTTC.

V usage is TRBV7-3 and J usage is TRBJ1-1; perhaps TRBD1 as D (5 bases). CDR1 and CDR2 (germline): SGHTA, FQGTGA. The V end lost 0 bases, the J end lost 2 bases, and 10 bases lay between the germline ends. CDR3 length: 15 residues. CDR3 region: CASSLTSTANTEAFF. CDR3 DNA: TGTGCCAGCAGCTTAACGTCGACAGCCAACACTGAAGCTTTCTTT. The variable domain in full, completed from reference TRBV7-3 and TRBJ1-1, reads GAGVSQTPSNKVTEKGKYVELRCDPISGHTALYWYRQSLGQGPEFLIYFQGTGAADDSGLPNDRFFAVRPEGSVSTLKIQRTERGDSAVYLCASSLTSTANTEAFFGQGTRLTVV.

V is TRBV29-1 and J is TRBJ1-4; D unresolved. From germline, CDR1 is SQVTM and CDR2 ANQGSEA. V was pared by 6 bases and J by 0 bases, with 20 bases between. The CDR3 is made up of 17 amino acids. CDR3 loop: CSVHVGGLTTTNEKLFF. In nucleotides, the CDR3 is TGCAGCGTCCACGTCGGAGGCCTTACGACAACTAATGAAAAACTGTTTTTT.

The chain couples TRBV6-1 to TRBJ2-1; TRBD2 aligns across 11 bases. The CDR3 totals 17 residues. The V gene's germline CDR1 is MNHNS and CDR2 SASEGT. V gave up 2 bases and J gave up 9 bases; unmatched junction bases: 12. The CDR3 DNA follows: TGTGCCAGCAGTGAAACCCCAACTAGCGGGAGTGGCAGTGAGCAGTTCTTC. As protein: CASSETPTSGSGSEQFF.

V gene TRBV5-5 combines with J gene TRBJ2-7, with D perhaps being TRBD1 or TRBD2 (5 bases each). With 4 bases removed from V and 6 bases from J, the gap between germline ends came to 26 bases. Germline V gives CDR1 SGHKS, CDR2 YYEKEE (reference sequence). The CDR3 is 17 amino acids. The CDR3 nucleotides read TGTGCCAGCAGCCTAATCCTCGGGGCCGGATTGGGCCCCGAGCAGTACTTC. As protein: CASSLILGAGLGPEQYF.

This sequence joins TRBV30 and TRBJ1-2; D gene unclear. The CDR3 covers 11 residues. V lost 1 base and J 6 bases, leaving 6 bases between the germline ends. Germline lookup yields CDR1 GTSNPN and CDR2 SVGIG (reference sequence). The CDR3 here is CAWSGGDGYTF. CDR3 nucleotide sequence: TGTGCCTGGAGTGGGGGTGATGGCTACACCTTC.

This clone was picked up one time. The V and J genes are TRBV6-6 and TRBJ2-7; 11 bases match TRBD2. The germline V gene encodes CDR1 MNHNY and CDR2 SVGAGI (reference sequence). This CDR3 is 16 amino acids long. Trimming at V came to 0 bases and at J to 3 bases, leaving 4 bases not matched to a gene. CDR3 bases: TGTGCCAGCAGTTACTCGATACTAGCGGGAGACTACGAGCAGTACTTC. Encoded protein: CASSYSILAGDYEQYF.

This chain connects TRBV5-1 to TRBJ2-3; 7 positions agree with TRBD2. From germline, CDR1 is SGHRS and CDR2 YFSETQ. The CDR3 spans 17 residues. Unmatched junction bases numbered 9, after V lost 0 bases and J lost 2 bases. The CDR3 reads CASSLVWLADDTDTQYF. The CDR3 region has the DNA TGCGCCAGCAGCTTGGTTTGGCTAGCGGACGACACAGATACGCAGTATTTT.

The rearrangement uses TRBV18 and TRBJ1-1, with TRBD1 matching over 9 bases. Trimming removed 3 bases from V and 10 bases from J; junction bases left unmatched: 9. This CDR3 comprises 14 residues. Germline CDR1 reads KGHSH; CDR2 reads LQKENI. The CDR3 region has the DNA TGTGCCAGCTCACCCCCCCGGACAGGGGAAGGAGCTTTCTTT. It is translated as CASSPPRTGEGAFF.

The J gene is TRBJ2-7, the V gene TRBV18; D is unresolved. Germline V CDR1 and CDR2: KGHSH, LQKENI. The germline V and J ends were trimmed by 3 bases and 3 bases, with 12 bases remaining between them. The CDR3 consists of 14 residues. CDR3 loop: CASSPTLGNYEQYF. For the CDR3, the DNA is TGTGCCAGCTCACCGACCTTAGGCAACTACGAGCAGTACTTC.

The V call is TRBV6-5, the J call TRBJ1-1; TRBD1 is a possible D gene (5 bases). The germline V gene encodes CDR1 MNHEY and CDR2 SVGAGI. There are 14 residues in the CDR3. V was shortened by 6 bases and J by 1 base, with 12 bases between the two germline ends. The CDR3 region has the DNA TGTGCCAGCAGCCAGGGAACAGGGAACACTGAAGCTTTCTTT. Its protein is CASSQGTGNTEAFF.

The chain links TRBV25-1 to TRBJ1-2; TRBD1 aligns across 8 bases. This CDR3 spans 15 amino acids. V lost 2 bases and J lost 8; bases outside the gene matches: 10. Germline V CDR1 and CDR2: MGHDK, SYGVNS. The DNA for the CDR3 is TGTGCCAGCAGTGAACCCGGGACAGGACTGTACGGCTACACCTTC. As protein: CASSEPGTGLYGYTF.

V is TRBV7-2 and J is TRBJ2-3; maybe TRBD2 (5 bases). The germline V gene has CDR1 SGHTA and CDR2 FQGNSA. Trimming took 2 bases from V and 0 from J, leaving 15 bases between them. This CDR3 has 17 residues. CDR3 sequence: CASSLRARATSTDTQYF. The CDR3, as DNA: TGTGCCAGCAGCTTAAGGGCGCGGGCAACTAGCACAGATACGCAGTATTTT.

J is TRBJ2-3 and V is TRBV29-1; D perhaps matches TRBD2 (7 bases). This CDR3 contains 16 residues. V was trimmed by 6 bases and J by 2 bases, leaving 21 bases between them. Per the germline V gene, CDR1 is SQVTM and CDR2 is ANQGSEA. For the CDR3, the DNA is TGCAGCGTGGCCCCCCTCGGGGGGCTTACCACAGATACGCAGTATTTT. Encoded protein: CSVAPLGGLTTDTQYF.

This chain connects TRBV5-1 to TRBJ2-7; weak D call: TRBD2 (6 bases). V was trimmed by 4 bases and J by 1 base, leaving 15 bases between them. Germline V CDR1 and CDR2: SGHRS, YFSETQ. CDR3 size: 15 residues. CDR3 amino acids: CASSVSPGTSYEQYF. In DNA, the CDR3 is TGCGCCAGCAGCGTTTCCCCCGGGACTTCCTACGAGCAGTACTTC.

This chain connects TRBV19 to TRBJ1-1; D is undetermined. The V end was cut by 9 bases, the J end by 7 bases, with 15 bases between. Germline CDR1 is LNHDA and CDR2 is SQIVND (reference sequence). This CDR3 comprises 12 residues. CDR3 DNA: TGTGCCAGCTGGCCCCCGTATGGTGAAGCTTTCTTT. Amino acid sequence: CASWPPYGEAFF. The full variable domain, rest sourced from reference TRBV19 and TRBJ1-1, is DGGITQSPKYLFRKEGQNVTLSCEQNLNHDAMYWYRQDPGQGLRLIYYSQIVNDFQKGDIAEGYSVSREKKESFPLTVTSAQKNPTAFYLCASWPPYGEAFFGQGTRLTVV.

The J gene is TRBJ2-7, the V gene TRBV5-5, with TRBD1 matching 9 bases. Germline trimming cut 4 bases from V and 6 bases from J; bases unmatched to any gene: 11. The CDR3 is made up of 15 amino acids. Germline V gives CDR1 SGHKS, CDR2 YYEKEE (reference sequence). The CDR3 spells CASSPAGTGLSEQYF. CDR3 sequence (DNA): TGTGCCAGCAGCCCTGCCGGGACAGGGTTGTCCGAGCAGTACTTC.

This rearrangement joins TRBV18 to TRBJ2-1; D gene unclear. The CDR3 consists of 12 residues. Trimming took off 4 bases at V and 10 bases at J, with 11 bases between the two ends. CDR1 and CDR2 from the germline V gene are KGHSH and LQKENI. The CDR3 loop is CASSQDLTEQFF. The DNA of the CDR3 is TGTGCCAGCTCACAGGACCTAACCGAGCAGTTCTTC.

CDR3 coding DNA: TGTGCCAGCAGTGAAAAAATTCGATACGAGCAGTACTTC. It yields the protein CASSEKIRYEQYF. V and J are TRBV2 and TRBJ2-7; D gene uncertain. V was clipped by 2 bases and J by 4 bases, with 9 bases between them. CDR1 SNHLY and CDR2 FYNNEI come from the germline V gene. The CDR3 consists of 13 residues.